This T cell receptor (beta chain) was captured by sequencing in a study of cytomegalovirus exposure and HLA in healthy donors. The CDR3 has 14 amino acids. Losses at the gene ends were 2 bases for V and 5 bases for J; bases not matched to a gene: 3. Germline V gene data show CDR1 as SEHNR and CDR2 as FQNEAQ (reference sequence). PCR primers comprised 60 Vbeta and 13 Jbeta primers. Clones were read by immunoSEQ multiplex PCR, and TCRdb kept only the in-frame ones, dropping some. With almost 40,000 clones in the sample, the ten largest clones hold around 3.2%. The clonotype comes from a woman aged 25 to 39 in good health and CMV-seropositive. Sequenced sample: PBMCs. The rearrangement joins TRBV7-9 to TRBJ2-1; 7 nucleotides align to TRBD1. CDR3 nucleotide sequence: TGTGCCAGCAGCTTAACCCAGGGGGACAATGAGCAGTTCTTC. Amino acid sequence: CASSLTQGDNEQFF. The full variable domain, with the rest looked up from reference TRBV7-9 and TRBJ2-1, is DTGVSQNPRHKITKRGQNVTFRCDPISEHNRLYWYRQTLGQGPEFLTYFQNEAQLEKSRLLSDRFSAERPKGSFSTLEIQRTEQGDSAMYLCASSLTQGDNEQFFGPGTRLTVL.